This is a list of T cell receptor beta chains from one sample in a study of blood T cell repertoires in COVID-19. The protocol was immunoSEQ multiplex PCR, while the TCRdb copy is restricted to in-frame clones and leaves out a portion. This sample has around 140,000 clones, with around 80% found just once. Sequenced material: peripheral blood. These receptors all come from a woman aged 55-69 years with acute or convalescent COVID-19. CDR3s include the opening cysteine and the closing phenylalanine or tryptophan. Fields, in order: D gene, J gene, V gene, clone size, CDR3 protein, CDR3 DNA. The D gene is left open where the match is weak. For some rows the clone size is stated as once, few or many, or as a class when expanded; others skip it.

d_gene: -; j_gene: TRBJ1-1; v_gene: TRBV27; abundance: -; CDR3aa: CASSFFKNGVKAFF; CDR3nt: TGTGCCAGCAGTTTCTTCAAAAACGGGGTGAAAGCTTTCTTT
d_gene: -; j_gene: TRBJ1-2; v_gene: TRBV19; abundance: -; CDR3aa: CASSSRRGGHYGYTF; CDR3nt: TGTGCCAGTAGTTCCCGAAGAGGGGGACACTATGGCTACACCTTC
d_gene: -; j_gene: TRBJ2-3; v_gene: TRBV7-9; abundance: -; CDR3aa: CASSLDAGTDTQYF; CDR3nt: TGTGCCAGCAGCTTAGACGCGGGGACAGATACGCAGTATTTT
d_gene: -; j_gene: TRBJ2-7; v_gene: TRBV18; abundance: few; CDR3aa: CASTPDSPSSYEQYF; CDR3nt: TGTGCCAGCACCCCCGACAGTCCTTCTAGTTACGAGCAGTACTTC
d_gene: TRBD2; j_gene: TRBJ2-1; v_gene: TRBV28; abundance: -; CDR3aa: CASSFRTSGHGAEQFF; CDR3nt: TGTGCCAGCAGTTTCCGGACTAGCGGCCATGGGGCTGAGCAGTTCTTC
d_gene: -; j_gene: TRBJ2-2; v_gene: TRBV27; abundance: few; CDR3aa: CASSSSGFPGELFF; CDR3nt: TGTGCCAGCAGCTCCTCAGGGTTCCCCGGGGAGCTGTTTTTT
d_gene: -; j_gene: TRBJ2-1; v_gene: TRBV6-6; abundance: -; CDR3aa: CASSYSTGTDNEQFF; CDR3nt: TGTGCCAGCAGTTACTCGACCGGGACTGACAATGAGCAGTTCTTC
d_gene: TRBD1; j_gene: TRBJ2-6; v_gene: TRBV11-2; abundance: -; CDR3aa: CASSRNRGPGANVLTF; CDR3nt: TGTGCCAGCAGCCGCAACAGGGGGCCAGGGGCCAACGTCCTGACTTTC
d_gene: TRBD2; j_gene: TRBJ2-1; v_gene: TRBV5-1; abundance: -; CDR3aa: CASSLAGTSRINEQFF; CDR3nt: TGCGCCAGCAGCTTGGCCGGGACTAGTAGGATCAATGAGCAGTTCTTC
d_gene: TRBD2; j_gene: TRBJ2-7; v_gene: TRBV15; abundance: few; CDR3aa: CATSYGREGQGYEQYF; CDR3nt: TGTGCCACCAGCTACGGGAGGGAAGGGCAGGGCTACGAGCAGTACTTC
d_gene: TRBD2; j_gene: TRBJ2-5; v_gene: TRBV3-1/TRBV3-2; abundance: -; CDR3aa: CASSPGLSGRAGETQYF; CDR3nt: TGTGCCAGCAGTCCCGGACTAAGCGGGAGGGCCGGGGAGACCCAGTACTTC
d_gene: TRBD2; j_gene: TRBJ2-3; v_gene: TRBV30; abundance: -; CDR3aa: CAWSPAGGRSDTQYF; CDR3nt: TGTGCCTGGAGCCCAGCGGGAGGGCGGTCAGATACGCAGTATTTT